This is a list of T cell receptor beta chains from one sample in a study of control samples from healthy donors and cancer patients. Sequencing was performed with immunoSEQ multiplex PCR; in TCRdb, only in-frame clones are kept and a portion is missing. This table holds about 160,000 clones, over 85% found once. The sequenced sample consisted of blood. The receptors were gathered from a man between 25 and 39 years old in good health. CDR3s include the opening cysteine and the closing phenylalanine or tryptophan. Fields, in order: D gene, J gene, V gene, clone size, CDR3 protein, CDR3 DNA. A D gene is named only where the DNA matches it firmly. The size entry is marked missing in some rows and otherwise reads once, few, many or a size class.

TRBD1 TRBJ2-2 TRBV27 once CASSFSGTDTGELFF TGTGCCAGCAGTTTTTCCGGGACAGACACCGGGGAGCTGTTTTTT
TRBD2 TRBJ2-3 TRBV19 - CGTSGRAGADTQYF TGTGGGACTAGCGGGAGGGCCGGGGCAGATACGCAGTATTTT
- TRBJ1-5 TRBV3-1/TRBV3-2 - CASSPRAGSNQPQHF TGTGCCAGCAGCCCACGGGCCGGGAGCAATCAGCCCCAGCATTTT
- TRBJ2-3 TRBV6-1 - CASSENRRQRRDTQYF TGTGCCAGCAGTGAAAATAGGAGACAGAGGCGGGATACGCAGTATTTT
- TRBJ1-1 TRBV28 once CASGRTEAFF TGTGCCAGCGGTCGAACTGAAGCTTTCTTT
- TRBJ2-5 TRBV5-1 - CASSGKETQYF TGCGCCAGCAGCGGAAAAGAGACCCAGTACTTC
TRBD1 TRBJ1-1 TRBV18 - CASSSTGTGVVPEAFF TGTGCCAGCTCATCGACCGGGACAGGGGTCGTACCTGAAGCTTTCTTT
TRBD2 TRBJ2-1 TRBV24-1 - CATSDGRGAQVF TGTGCCACCAGTGATGGGCGGGGGGCGCAAGTCTTC
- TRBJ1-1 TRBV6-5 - CASSPYMNTEAFF TGTGCCAGCAGCCCCTATATGAACACTGAAGCTTTCTTT
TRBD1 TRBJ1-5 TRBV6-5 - CASSSTGEASNQPQHF TGTGCCAGCAGTTCTACAGGGGAGGCGAGCAATCAGCCCCAGCATTTT
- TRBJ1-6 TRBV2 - CASSEEGRGNSPLHF TGTGCCAGCAGTGAAGAGGGGAGGGGTAATTCACCCCTCCACTTT
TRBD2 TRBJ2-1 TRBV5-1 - CASSLTSGGYNEQFF TGCGCCAGCAGCCTGACTAGCGGGGGGTACAATGAGCAGTTCTTC
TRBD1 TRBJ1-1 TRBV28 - CATRQGQAFF TGTGCCACCAGACAGGGGCAAGCTTTCTTT
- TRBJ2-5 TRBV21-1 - CARVPRTASRGQETQYF TGTGCCAGGGTCCCCCGGACAGCATCCCGAGGGCAAGAGACCCAGTACTTC
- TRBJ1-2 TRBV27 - CASSPARTANYGYTF TGTGCCAGCAGCCCCGCCCGGACAGCTAACTATGGCTACACCTTC
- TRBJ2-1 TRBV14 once CASSRIAAAYNEQFF TGTGCCAGCAGCCGTATAGCGGCTGCCTACAATGAGCAGTTCTTC
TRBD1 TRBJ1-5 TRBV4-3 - CASSQRQGVGNQPQHF TGCGCCAGCAGCCAGAGACAGGGAGTCGGCAATCAGCCCCAGCATTTT
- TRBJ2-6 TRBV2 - CARSSGANVLTF TGTGCCCGGAGCTCTGGGGCCAACGTCCTGACTTTC
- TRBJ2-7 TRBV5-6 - CASTPDVGSSYEQYF TGTGCCAGCACCCCTGACGTGGGGTCGTCCTACGAGCAGTACTTC
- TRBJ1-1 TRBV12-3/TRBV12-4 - CASSFDQSTEAFF TGTGCCAGCAGTTTTGATCAGAGCACTGAAGCTTTCTTT
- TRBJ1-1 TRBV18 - CASSPPVWAQPAFF TGTGCCAGCTCACCACCCGTCTGGGCACAGCCAGCTTTCTTT
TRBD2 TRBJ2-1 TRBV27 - CASRIPPGLAHNEQFF TGTGCCAGCAGAATACCCCCGGGACTAGCCCACAATGAGCAGTTCTTC
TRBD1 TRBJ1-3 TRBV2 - CASSSGQGTGNTIYF TGTGCCAGCAGTTCCGGACAGGGAACAGGGAACACCATATATTTT
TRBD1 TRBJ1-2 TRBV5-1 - CASSLGTGGRIYVDTF TGCGCCAGCAGCTTGGGGACAGGGGGCAGAATCTATGTCGACACCTTC
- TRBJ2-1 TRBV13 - CASSFRGRPDNEQFF TGTGCCAGCAGCTTCCGAGGGCGGCCGGACAATGAGCAGTTCTTC
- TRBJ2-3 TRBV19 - CASSSSGGVTDTQYF TGTGCCAGTAGTTCATCAGGTGGGGTCACAGATACGCAGTATTTT
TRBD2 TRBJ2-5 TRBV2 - CASSLLAGAGETQYF TGTGCCAGCAGTCTACTAGCGGGGGCCGGGGAGACCCAGTACTTC
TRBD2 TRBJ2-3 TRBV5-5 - CASSLLASGSSTDTQYF TGTGCCAGCAGCTTGTTGGCTAGCGGGTCTAGCACAGATACGCAGTATTTT
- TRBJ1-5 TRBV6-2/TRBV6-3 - CASSYGGIGQPQHF TGTGCCAGCAGTTACGGGGGGATCGGGCAGCCCCAGCATTTT
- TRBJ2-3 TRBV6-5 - CAGAGGLTTDTQYF TGTGCGGGGGCAGGGGGGCTCACCACAGATACGCAGTATTTT
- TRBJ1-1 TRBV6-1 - CASSEGAEAFF TGTGCCAGCAGTGAGGGGGCTGAAGCTTTCTTT
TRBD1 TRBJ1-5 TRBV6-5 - CATQGGNQPQHF TGTGCCACCCAGGGGGGCAATCAGCCCCAGCATTTT
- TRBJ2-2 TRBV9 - CASSVRVHTGELFF TGTGCCAGCAGCGTTAGGGTCCACACCGGGGAGCTGTTTTTT
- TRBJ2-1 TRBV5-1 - CASSLVGTHVNEQFF TGCGCCAGCAGCTTGGTTGGGACTCACGTCAATGAGCAGTTCTTC
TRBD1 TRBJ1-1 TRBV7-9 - CASSLISQGAKDEAFF TGTGCCAGCAGCCTCATCAGCCAGGGGGCGAAGGATGAAGCTTTCTTT
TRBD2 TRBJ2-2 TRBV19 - CASRQRGGSTGELFF TGTGCCAGTAGGCAGCGGGGGGGCTCAACCGGGGAGCTGTTTTTT
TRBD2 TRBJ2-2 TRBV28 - CASSLSAGEATGELFF TGTGCCAGCAGTTTATCCGCGGGAGAAGCCACCGGGGAGCTGTTTTTT
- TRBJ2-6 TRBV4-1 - CASSQDRDSGANVLTF TGCGCCAGCAGCCAAGACAGGGACTCTGGGGCCAACGTCCTGACTTTC
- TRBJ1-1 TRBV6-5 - CASVRGPNTEAFF TGTGCCAGCGTTCGGGGCCCGAACACTGAAGCTTTCTTT
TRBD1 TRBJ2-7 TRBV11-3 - CASSPGTGSEQYF TGTGCCAGCAGCCCAGGGACAGGGAGCGAGCAGTACTTC
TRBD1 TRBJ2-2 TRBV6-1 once CASSVAGTGERELFF TGTGCCAGCAGTGTAGCCGGGACAGGGGAACGGGAGCTGTTTTTT
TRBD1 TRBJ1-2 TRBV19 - CASSIYGGQGNYGYTF TGTGCCAGTAGTATTTATGGGGGACAGGGCAACTATGGCTACACCTTC
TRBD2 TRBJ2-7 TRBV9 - CASSASGGSYEQYF TGTGCCAGCAGCGCCAGCGGGGGGTCCTACGAGCAGTACTTC
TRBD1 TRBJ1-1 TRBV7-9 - CASSFSRDRGNTEAFF TGTGCCAGCAGCTTCAGCCGGGACAGGGGGAACACTGAAGCTTTCTTT
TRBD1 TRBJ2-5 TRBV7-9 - CASSLTGGRETQYF TGTGCCAGCAGCCTTACAGGGGGCCGGGAGACCCAGTACTTC
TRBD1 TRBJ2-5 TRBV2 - CASSARTGGRETQYF TGTGCCAGCAGCGCTAGGACAGGGGGCAGAGAGACCCAGTACTTC
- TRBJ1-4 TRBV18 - CASSPQRDNEKLFF TGTGCCAGCTCACCGCAACGGGATAATGAAAAACTGTTTTTT
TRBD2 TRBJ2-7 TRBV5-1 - CASSLGGGSYEQYF TGCGCCAGCAGCTTAGGCGGGGGCTCCTACGAGCAGTACTTC
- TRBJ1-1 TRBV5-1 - CASKPTLNTEAFF TGCGCCAGCAAACCAACACTGAACACTGAAGCTTTCTTT
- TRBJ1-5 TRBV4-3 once CASSQDKNYQPQHF TGCGCCAGCAGCCAAGACAAGAACTATCAGCCCCAGCATTTT
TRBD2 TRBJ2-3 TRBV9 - CASSVGSGGVGDTQYF TGTGCCAGCAGCGTGGGGAGCGGGGGCGTAGGAGATACGCAGTATTTT
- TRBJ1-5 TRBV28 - CASSLGKQPQHF TGTGCCAGCAGTTTAGGGAAGCAGCCCCAGCATTTT
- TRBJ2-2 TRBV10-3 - CAISEGGHMNTGELFF TGTGCCATCAGTGAGGGGGGGCATATGAACACCGGGGAGCTGTTTTTT
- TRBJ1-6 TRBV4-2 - CASSQEVMDIGVQSNSPLHF TGTGCCAGCAGCCAAGAGGTTATGGACATTGGGGTCCAGTCTAATTCACCCCTCCACTTT
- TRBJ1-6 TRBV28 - CASATRISNSPLHF TGTGCCAGCGCCACCCGAATTAGTAATTCACCCCTCCACTTT
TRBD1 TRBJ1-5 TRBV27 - CASRLLGQGVQPQHF TGTGCCAGCCGTCTACTGGGACAGGGAGTTCAGCCCCAGCATTTT
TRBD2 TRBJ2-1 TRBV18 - CASSPGTSGMSPSGEYNEQFF TGTGCCAGCTCACCAGGGACTAGCGGGATGAGCCCCTCCGGGGAGTACAATGAGCAGTTCTTC